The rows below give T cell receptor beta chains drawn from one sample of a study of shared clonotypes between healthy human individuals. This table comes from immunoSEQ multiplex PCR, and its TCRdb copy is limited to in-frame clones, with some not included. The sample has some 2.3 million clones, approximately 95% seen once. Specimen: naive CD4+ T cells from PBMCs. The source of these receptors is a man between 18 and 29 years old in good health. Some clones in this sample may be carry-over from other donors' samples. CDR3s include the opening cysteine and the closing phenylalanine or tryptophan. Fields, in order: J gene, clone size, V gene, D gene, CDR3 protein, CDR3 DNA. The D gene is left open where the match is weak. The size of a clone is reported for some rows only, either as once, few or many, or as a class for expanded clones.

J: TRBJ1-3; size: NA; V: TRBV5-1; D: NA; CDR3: CASSLPSAGNTIYF; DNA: TGCGCCAGCAGCTTGCCCTCAGCCGGAAACACCATATATTTT
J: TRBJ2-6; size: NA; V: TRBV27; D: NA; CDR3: CASRITGANVLTF; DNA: TGTGCCAGCAGAATAACTGGGGCCAACGTCCTGACTTTC
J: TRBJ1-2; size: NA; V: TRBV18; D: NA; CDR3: CASSPGRRSYGYTF; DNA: TGTGCCAGCTCACCCGGACGGAGATCCTATGGCTACACCTTC
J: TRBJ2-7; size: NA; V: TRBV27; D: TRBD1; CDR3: CASSKKGTGVYYEQYF; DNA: TGTGCCAGCAGTAAAAAGGGGACAGGGGTGTACTACGAGCAGTACTTC
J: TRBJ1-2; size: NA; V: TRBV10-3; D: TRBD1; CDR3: CAISESTGTKWGYTF; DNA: TGTGCCATCAGTGAGTCGACAGGGACTAAGTGGGGCTACACCTTC
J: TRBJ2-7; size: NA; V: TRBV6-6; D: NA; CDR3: CASSLGPTSYEQYF; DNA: TGTGCCAGCAGTTTGGGACCGACCTCCTACGAGCAGTACTTC
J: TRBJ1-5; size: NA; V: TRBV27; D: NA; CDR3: CASSSLRDAPNQPQHF; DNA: TGTGCCAGCAGTTCCCTCCGGGACGCTCCTAATCAGCCCCAGCATTTT
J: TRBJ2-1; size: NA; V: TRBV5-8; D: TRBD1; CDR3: CASNMQGAYNEQFF; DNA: TGTGCCAGCAACATGCAGGGGGCCTACAATGAGCAGTTCTTC
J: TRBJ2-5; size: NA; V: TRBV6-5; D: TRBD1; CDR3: CASKQGETQYF; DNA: TGTGCCAGCAAACAGGGGGAGACCCAGTACTTC
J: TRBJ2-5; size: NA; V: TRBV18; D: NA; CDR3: CASSLIQGVEETQYF; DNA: TGTGCCAGCTCACTCATACAGGGAGTCGAGGAGACCCAGTACTTC
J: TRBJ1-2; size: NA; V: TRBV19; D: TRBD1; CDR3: CASRDRTGSYGYTF; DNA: TGTGCCAGTAGGGATAGGACAGGGAGCTATGGCTACACCTTC
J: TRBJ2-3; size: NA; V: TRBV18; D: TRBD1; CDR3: CASSLTGTGITDTQYF; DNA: TGTGCCAGCTCACTCACCGGGACAGGGATAACAGATACGCAGTATTTT
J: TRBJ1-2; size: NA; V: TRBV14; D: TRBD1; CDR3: CASSQAGTDQAGYTF; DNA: TGTGCCAGCAGCCAAGCCGGGACAGACCAGGCTGGCTACACCTTC
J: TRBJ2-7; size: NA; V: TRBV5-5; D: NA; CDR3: CASSFRGPTGYEQYF; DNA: TGTGCCAGCAGCTTTCGGGGACCGACAGGCTACGAGCAGTACTTC
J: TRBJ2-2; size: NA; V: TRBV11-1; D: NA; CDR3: CASSLHARENTGELFF; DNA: TGTGCCAGCAGCCTCCATGCGCGGGAAAACACCGGGGAGCTGTTTTTT
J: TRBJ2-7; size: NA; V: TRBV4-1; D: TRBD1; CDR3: CASSQKPGQGWTYEQYF; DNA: TGCGCCAGCAGCCAAAAACCGGGACAGGGATGGACCTACGAGCAGTACTTC
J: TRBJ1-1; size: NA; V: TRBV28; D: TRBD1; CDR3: CASSLIDRAEAEAFF; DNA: TGTGCCAGCAGCCTCATCGACAGGGCAGAAGCTGAAGCTTTCTTT
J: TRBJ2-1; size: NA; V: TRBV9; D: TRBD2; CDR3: CASSDLSGSPYNEQFF; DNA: TGTGCCAGCAGCGACCTTAGCGGGTCCCCCTACAATGAGCAGTTCTTC
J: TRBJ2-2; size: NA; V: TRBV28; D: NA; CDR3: CASSLPERGRNTGELFF; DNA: TGTGCCAGCAGTCTTCCGGAGAGGGGCCGGAACACCGGGGAGCTGTTTTTT
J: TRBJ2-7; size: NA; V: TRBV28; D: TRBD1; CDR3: CASSPPPGQGRYEQYF; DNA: TGTGCCAGCAGTCCACCGCCTGGACAGGGTCGCTACGAGCAGTACTTC
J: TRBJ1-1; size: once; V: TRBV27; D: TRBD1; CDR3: CASRPDRGYTEAFF; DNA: TGTGCCAGCAGACCCGACAGGGGATACACTGAAGCTTTCTTT
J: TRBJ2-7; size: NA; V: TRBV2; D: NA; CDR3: CASSEGVAYEQYF; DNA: TGTGCCAGCAGTGAGGGGGTCGCCTACGAGCAGTACTTC
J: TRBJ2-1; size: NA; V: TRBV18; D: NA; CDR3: CASSPRDEQFF; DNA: TGTGCCAGCTCGCCCCGGGACGAGCAGTTCTTC
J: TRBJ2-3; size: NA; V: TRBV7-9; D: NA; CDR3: CASSFQGPSTDTQYF; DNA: TGTGCCAGCAGCTTTCAGGGTCCATCCACAGATACGCAGTATTTT
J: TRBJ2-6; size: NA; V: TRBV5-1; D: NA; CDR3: CASSEGHSGSGANVLTF; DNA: TGCGCCAGCAGCGAGGGACACTCAGGCTCTGGGGCCAACGTCCTGACTTTC
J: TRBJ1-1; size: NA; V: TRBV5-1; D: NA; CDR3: CASSLTSQLNTEAFF; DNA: TGCGCCAGCAGCTTGACCAGCCAGCTGAACACTGAAGCTTTCTTT
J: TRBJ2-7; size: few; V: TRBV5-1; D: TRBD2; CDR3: CASSRIQPGGDEQYF; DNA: TGCGCCAGCAGCCGAATACAGCCCGGGGGGGACGAGCAGTACTTC
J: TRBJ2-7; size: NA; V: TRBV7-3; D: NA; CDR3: CASSSGPSYEQYF; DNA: TGTGCCAGCAGCTCCGGGCCATCCTACGAGCAGTACTTC
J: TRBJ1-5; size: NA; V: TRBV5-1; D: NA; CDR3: CASSLEPDNQPQHF; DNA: TGCGCCAGCAGCTTGGAACCAGACAATCAGCCCCAGCATTTT
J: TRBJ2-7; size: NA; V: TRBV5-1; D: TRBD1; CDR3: CASSPNPGQGYYEQYF; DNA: TGCGCCAGCAGCCCCAACCCGGGACAGGGGTACTACGAGCAGTACTTC
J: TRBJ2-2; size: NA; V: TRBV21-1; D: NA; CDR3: CASSKDPGLAGLACAGELFF; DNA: TGTGCCAGCAGCAAAGATCCGGGACTAGCGGGCCTAGCATGTGCCGGGGAGCTGTTTTTT
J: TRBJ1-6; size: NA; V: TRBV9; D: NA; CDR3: CASSPDGASDSPLHF; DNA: TGTGCCAGCAGCCCAGACGGGGCGTCGGATTCACCCCTCCACTTT
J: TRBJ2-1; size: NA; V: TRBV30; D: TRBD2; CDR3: CAWSVTLAGLGNEQFF; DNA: TGTGCCTGGAGTGTCACTCTAGCGGGTTTGGGAAATGAGCAGTTCTTC
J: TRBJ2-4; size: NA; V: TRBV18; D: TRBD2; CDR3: CASTGLGGIKNIQYF; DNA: TGTGCCAGCACCGGACTAGGAGGGATCAAAAACATTCAGTACTTC
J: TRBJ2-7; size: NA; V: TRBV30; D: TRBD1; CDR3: CAWKGQGAREQYF; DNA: TGTGCCTGGAAGGGACAGGGGGCGCGTGAGCAGTACTTC
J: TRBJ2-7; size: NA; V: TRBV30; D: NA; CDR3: CAWTRTGLGEQYF; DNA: TGTGCCTGGACCCGGACCGGACTTGGCGAGCAGTACTTC
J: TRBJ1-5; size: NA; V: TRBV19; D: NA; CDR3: CASSIRGEDQPQHF; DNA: TGTGCCAGTAGTATTAGGGGGGAGGATCAGCCCCAGCATTTT
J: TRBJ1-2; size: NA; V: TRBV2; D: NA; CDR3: CASSESGTGYGYTF; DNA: TGTGCCAGCAGTGAATCGGGGACGGGGTATGGCTACACCTTC
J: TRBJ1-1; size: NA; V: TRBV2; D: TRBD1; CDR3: CADGDSLKAFF; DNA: TGTGCCGACGGGGACAGCCTAAAAGCTTTCTTT
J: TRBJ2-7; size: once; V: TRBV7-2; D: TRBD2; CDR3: CASSSRPGLAVYEQYF; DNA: TGTGCCAGCAGCTCGCGTCCGGGACTAGCGGTCTACGAGCAGTACTTC
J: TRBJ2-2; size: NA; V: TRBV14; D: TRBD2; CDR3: CASSHTLLAVNTGELFF; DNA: TGTGCCAGCAGCCACACCTTACTAGCGGTGAACACCGGGGAGCTGTTTTTT
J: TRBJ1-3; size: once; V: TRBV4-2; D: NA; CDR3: CASSQGISGNTIYF; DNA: TGTGCCAGCAGCCAAGGAATCTCTGGAAACACCATATATTTT
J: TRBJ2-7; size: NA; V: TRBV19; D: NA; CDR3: CATLDLGGNYEQYF; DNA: TGTGCCACCCTCGACCTTGGGGGGAACTACGAGCAGTACTTC
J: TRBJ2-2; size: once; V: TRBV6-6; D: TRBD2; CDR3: CAGASGSTGELFF; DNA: TGTGCCGGAGCTAGCGGGAGCACCGGGGAGCTGTTTTTT
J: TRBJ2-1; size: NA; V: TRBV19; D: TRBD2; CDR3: CASSGRTGLAGGAREQFF; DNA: TGTGCCAGTAGTGGGAGAACGGGACTAGCGGGAGGTGCAAGAGAGCAGTTCTTC